Below, 27 T cell receptor beta chains from the same sample are listed, as sequenced in a study of blood T cell repertoires in COVID-19. Using immunoSEQ multiplex PCR, the repertoire was profiled, and TCRdb retains in-frame clones only, with some absent. This table holds 150,000 to 200,000 clones, approximately 79% found once. The sample consisted of peripheral blood. The receptors shown here come from a woman aged 80 or over with acute or convalescent COVID-19.

To note about this clone: Other DNA sequences in the sample encode the same CDR3. The chain links TRBV5-5 to TRBJ1-2; the match to TRBD1 covers 7 bases. Germline CDR1 SGHKS, CDR2 YYEKEE (reference sequence). The CDR3 is made up of 17 amino acids. J gave up 4 bases and V 0 bases, and 12 bases lay outside the gene matches. CDR3 DNA: TGTGCCAGCAGCTTGGTGACCGGGGGCGCAGGGGGCTATGGCTACACCTTC. Its translation is CASSLVTGGAGGYGYTF.

This clone was observed a few times. The chain combines TRBV6-5 with TRBJ2-1, with TRBD2 matching 7 bases. The CDR3 spans 15 residues. The trim removed 5 bases at V and 2 bases at J, leaving 6 bases unmatched. The germline V gene encodes CDR1 MNHEY and CDR2 SVGAGI. CDR3 loop: CASSPGLDPYNEQFF. CDR3 DNA sequence: TGTGCCAGCAGTCCCGGACTAGACCCCTACAATGAGCAGTTCTTC.

This clone was found a few times. This chain joins TRBV29-1 and TRBJ2-5; possibly TRBD1 for D (5 bases). The CDR3 totals 13 residues. The V end was cut by 8 bases, the J end by 7 bases, with 20 bases between. Germline V CDR1 and CDR2: SQVTM, ANQGSEA. CDR3 nucleotides: TGCAGCCATACGGTGGGGCTTGACGGGACCCAGTACTTC. Amino acid sequence: CSHTVGLDGTQYF.

This clone showed up just once. J is TRBJ2-1 and V is TRBV19; 11 positions agree with TRBD2. CDR3 length equals 17 residues. Germline lookup yields CDR1 LNHDA and CDR2 SQIVND (reference sequence). Trimming removed 2 bases from V and 4 bases from J; junction bases left unmatched: 7. For the CDR3, the DNA is TGTGCCAGTAGTATATTGACTAGCGGGAATTGGTACAATGAGCAGTTCTTC. Protein sequence: CASSILTSGNWYNEQFF.

The chain links TRBV4-1 to TRBJ2-5; D gene uncertain. V shed 0 bases and J shed 2 bases, with 10 bases lying between them. CDR1 MGHRA and CDR2 YSYEKL come from the germline V gene. This CDR3 has 15 amino acids. Written as DNA, the CDR3 is TGCGCCAGCAGCCAAGAGGGCTACGAGCAAGAGACCCAGTACTTC. The encoded protein is CASSQEGYEQETQYF.

The rearrangement joins TRBV25-1 to TRBJ1-2; weak D call: TRBD1 (6 bases). CDR1 and CDR2 (germline): MGHDK, SYGVNS. CDR3 size: 14 residues. Trimming shortened V by 4 bases and J by 1 base, and 10 bases separated the two germline ends. Here the CDR3 reads CASSGGQFNYGYTF. CDR3 nucleotide sequence: TGTGCCAGCAGTGGGGGACAATTTAACTATGGCTACACCTTC.

J is TRBJ2-3 and V is TRBV5-1; 7 positions agree with TRBD1. The J segment lost 0 bases and the V segment lost 5 bases, leaving 6 bases of the junction unmatched. This CDR3 has 15 amino acids. Germline CDR1 is SGHRS and CDR2 is YFSETQ. The CDR3 nucleotides are TGCGCCAGCAGTAAGACAGGGTCTAGCACAGATACGCAGTATTTT. Its protein is CASSKTGSSTDTQYF.

This clone was seen just once. The V gene is TRBV11-2, the J gene TRBJ2-3; the match to TRBD2 covers 8 bases. The germline CDR1 and CDR2 sequences are SGHAT and FQNNGV. V was pared by 4 bases and J by 5 bases, with 8 bases of the junction left unmatched. There are 15 residues in the CDR3. The CDR3 nucleotides are TGTGCCAGCAGCTCGACAGCGGGAGCGGTAGATACGCAGTATTTT. Its protein product is CASSSTAGAVDTQYF.

The chain is built from TRBV6-4 and TRBJ2-3, with D possibly matching TRBD2 (5 bases). The germline gives CDR1 MRHNA, CDR2 SNTAGT. V lost 3 bases, J lost 2 bases, and 12 bases lay in between. This CDR3 contains 15 residues. As DNA, the CDR3 is TGTGCCAGCAGTGATTCCGGGGTCCTCACAGATACGCAGTATTTT. Amino acids: CASSDSGVLTDTQYF.

The CDR3 loop is CASSRATRETQYF. The CDR3 coding sequence is TGTGCCAGCTCACGAGCGACCCGGGAGACCCAGTACTTC. The rearrangement uses TRBV18 and TRBJ2-5; D gene ambiguous. Germline values: CDR1 KGHSH, CDR2 LQKENI. The CDR3 is 13 residues long. V lost 4 bases and J lost 5, with 11 bases in between.

The table lists this clone with a few counts. The gene calls are TRBV12-1 and TRBJ2-7; the table's D gene call, TRBD2, was not cross checked with the DNA. TRBV12-1 is a pseudogene segment. This CDR3 has 15 residues. CDR3 nucleotides: TGTGCCAGCACCCCTCGGACTAGCGGGAATTACGAGCAGTACTTC. Residues: CASTPRTSGNYEQYF.

This clone was seen only a few times. The gene calls are TRBV5-6 and TRBJ2-7; D is unresolved. V was pared by 0 bases and J by 3 bases, with 10 bases between. CDR1 is SGHDT and CDR2 is YYEEEE in the germline V gene. The CDR3 has 14 residues. The CDR3 DNA follows: TGTGCCAGCAGCTTGGCACCTAATATCTACGAGCAGTACTTC. This encodes CASSLAPNIYEQYF.

The chain combines TRBV20-1 with TRBJ2-7; TRBD1 matches 8 bases. Germline values: CDR1 DFQATT, CDR2 SNEGSKA (reference sequence). J lost 3 bases, V lost 5 bases, and 0 bases had no gene match. The CDR3 spans 11 residues. For the CDR3, the DNA is TGCAGTGCTGGACAGGGCTACGAGCAGTACTTC. Protein sequence: CSAGQGYEQYF.

The chain couples TRBV7-2 to TRBJ2-3, with 7 bases identical to TRBD2. Germline values: CDR1 SGHTA, CDR2 FQGNSA. The V gene end was trimmed by 5 bases and the J gene end by 2 bases; junction bases not matched to a gene: 4. CDR3 size: 14 residues. The CDR3 nucleotides read TGTGCCAGCAGCAAGGGACTAAACACAGATACGCAGTATTTT. Translation gives CASSKGLNTDTQYF.

The chain links TRBV4-2 to TRBJ2-4; TRBD2 might be the D (7 bases). Trimming left V 0 bases short and J 1 base short, with 10 bases between. The germline CDR1 and CDR2 sequences are LGHNA and YNFKEQ. The CDR3 has 16 residues. CDR3 sequence: CASSQDRGGAKNIQYF. CDR3 nucleotide sequence: TGTGCCAGCAGCCAAGATAGGGGGGGGGCCAAAAACATTCAGTACTTC.

This chain connects TRBV18 to TRBJ1-1, with TRBD1 as a possible D gene (5 bases). Germline V gene data show CDR1 as KGHSH and CDR2 as LQKENI. Trimming cost V 3 bases and J 8 bases, with 13 bases left between them. CDR3 length: 13 amino acids. CDR3 sequence reads: CASSPNGGREAFF. CDR3 in DNA: TGTGCCAGCTCACCGAACGGGGGGAGAGAAGCTTTCTTT.

The chain is built from TRBV19 and TRBJ1-5, with D maybe TRBD1 (6 bases). The germline gives CDR1 LNHDA, CDR2 SQIVND (reference sequence). The CDR3 is 15 residues long. V was cut by 3 bases and J by 6 bases, with 15 bases left in between. The CDR3 spells CASSILGGGGQPQHF. In DNA, the CDR3 is TGTGCCAGTAGTATCCTGGGGGGAGGGGGTCAGCCCCAGCATTTT.

The CDR3 DNA reads as TGTGCCAGCAGCTTGTTAAGTTCCGGAGCTTTCTTT. This translates into CASSLLSSGAFF. The chain carries TRBV5-5 and TRBJ1-1; no definite D call. CDR1 and CDR2 (germline): SGHKS, YYEKEE (reference sequence). V dropped 1 base and J dropped 10 bases, with 11 bases sitting between them. The CDR3 contains 12 residues.

V gene TRBV10-3 combines with J gene TRBJ1-4; D is undetermined. This CDR3 has 14 residues. Germline CDR1 is ENHRY and CDR2 is SYGVKD. V lost 4 bases to trimming and J lost 5 bases, with 11 bases between them. CDR3 in DNA: TGTGCCATCAGTGGACACAACTCCAATGAAAAACTGTTTTTT. As protein: CAISGHNSNEKLFF.

The chain employs TRBV19 and TRBJ1-2; D is undetermined. The CDR3 is made up of 14 amino acids. The germline V gene has CDR1 LNHDA and CDR2 SQIVND (reference sequence). V lost 8 bases and J 4 bases, leaving 17 bases between the germline ends. Here the CDR3 DNA reads TGTGCCAGTGAGAGGAATTCACTGAGCTATGGCTACACCTTC. Protein: CASERNSLSYGYTF.

This chain joins TRBV7-2 and TRBJ2-1, with TRBD2 identical over 8 bases. The CDR3 is made up of 17 amino acids. V shed 5 bases, J shed 11 bases, and the junction held 20 bases outside the gene matches. Germline CDR1 SGHTA, CDR2 FQGNSA. For the CDR3, the DNA is TGTGCCAGCAGCACCCTTCCCGGGACTAGGGGGTTGGTTCAGCAGTTCTTC. This translates into CASSTLPGTRGLVQQFF.

This chain links TRBV2 with TRBJ1-2, with TRBD1 as a possible D gene (5 bases). Germline CDR1 is SNHLY and CDR2 is FYNNEI. V dropped 6 bases and J dropped 11 bases, with 19 bases sitting between them. This CDR3 contains 13 residues. In DNA, the CDR3 is TGTGCCAGCAGCGGGGAGGCAGTTGGGGCGTACACCTTC. This encodes CASSGEAVGAYTF. The entire variable domain, with the rest obtained from reference TRBV2 and TRBJ1-2, is as follows: EPEVTQTPSHQVTQMGQEVILRCVPISNHLYFYWYRQILGQKVEFLVSFYNNEISEKSEIFDDQFSVERPDGSNFTLKIRSTKLEDSAMYFCASSGEAVGAYTFGSGTRLTVV.

The J gene is TRBJ1-1, the V gene TRBV28; a possible D gene is TRBD1 (5 bases). The CDR3 has 13 amino acids. Germline lookup yields CDR1 MDHEN and CDR2 SYDVKM. V shed 1 base and J shed 12 bases, with 15 bases lying between them. The CDR3 coding sequence is TGTGCCAGCAGTTTATTTCGGCAGGGTGTGACTTTCTTT. This gives the protein CASSLFRQGVTFF.

This chain uses TRBV5-4 with TRBJ2-2; the D gene is possibly TRBD1 (6 bases). V lost 4 bases to trimming and J lost 6 bases, with 13 bases between them. Germline CDR1 SGHNT, CDR2 YYREEE (reference sequence). This CDR3 spans 14 amino acids. CDR3 in amino acids: CASSKGVSAGELFF. The CDR3 DNA reads as TGTGCCAGCAGCAAGGGGGTTTCGGCCGGGGAGCTGTTTTTT.

The rearrangement links TRBV11-2 to TRBJ2-7; TRBD1 matches at 7 bases. The trim removed 4 bases at V and 3 bases at J, leaving 9 bases unmatched. There are 15 residues in the CDR3. Germline V gene data show CDR1 as SGHAT and CDR2 as FQNNGV. The CDR3 region has the DNA TGTGCCAGCAGCTCCGTAAGGACAGGTGTCTACGAGCAGTACTTC. Amino acids: CASSSVRTGVYEQYF.

This chain uses TRBV5-6 with TRBJ2-1; weak D call: TRBD1 (6 bases). Germline CDR1 and CDR2: SGHDT and YYEEEE. V shed 4 bases and J shed 7 bases, with 18 bases lying between them. This CDR3 has 15 residues. Here the CDR3 reads CASSLQGLGSNEQFF. The DNA for the CDR3 is TGTGCCAGCAGCCTACAGGGATTGGGATCAAATGAGCAGTTCTTC.

CDR3 DNA: TGCGCCAGCAGCTTGTGGTCCAGGAACACTGAAGCTTTCTTT. Amino acid sequence: CASSLWSRNTEAFF. The chain uses TRBV5-1 and TRBJ1-1; D gene unclear. V gave up 1 base and J gave up 1 base, with 8 bases separating them. Germline-derived CDR1 and CDR2 are SGHRS and YFSETQ. The CDR3 runs to 14 residues.